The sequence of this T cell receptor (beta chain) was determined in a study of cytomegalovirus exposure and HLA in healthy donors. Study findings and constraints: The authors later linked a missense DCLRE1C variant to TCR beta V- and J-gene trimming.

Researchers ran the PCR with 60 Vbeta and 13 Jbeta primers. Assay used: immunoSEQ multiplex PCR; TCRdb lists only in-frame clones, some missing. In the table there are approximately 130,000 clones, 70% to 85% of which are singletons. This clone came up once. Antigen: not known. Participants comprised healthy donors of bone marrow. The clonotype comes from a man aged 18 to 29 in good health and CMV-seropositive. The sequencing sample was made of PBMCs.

In DNA, the CDR3 is TGTGCCAGCAGCTTGGGGGGGGGAGAAGGAAACACCATATATTTT. It yields the protein CASSLGGGEGNTIYF. The V and J genes are TRBV5-4 and TRBJ1-3, with D possibly TRBD1 on 5 matching bases. Germline lookup yields CDR1 SGHNT and CDR2 YYREEE (reference sequence). CDR3 length: 15 amino acids. Trimming cost V 0 bases and J 4 bases, with 11 bases left between them.